This paragraph reports one TCR beta chain. The record originates from a study of shared clonotypes between healthy human individuals. The V gene end was trimmed by 6 bases and the J gene end by 7 bases; junction bases not matched to a gene: 5. There are 14 residues in the CDR3. Germline V gene lookup returns CDR1 MNHNY and CDR2 SVGAGI (reference sequence). TCRdb keeps only in-frame clones here, not all; method: immunoSEQ multiplex PCR. Counted here are 2 million to 2.5 million clones, around 93% occurring once; the ten biggest clones make up 0.3% to 0.4%. Input material: naive CD4+ T cells from PBMCs. Subset here: CD45RA+ positively selected. The rearrangement links TRBV6-6 to TRBJ1-4; 10 bases are shared with TRBD1. The origin of this receptor is a man younger than 30 in good health. Some clones in this sample may be carry-over from other donors' samples. CDR3 nucleotides: TGTGCCAGCAGCCCGGACAGGGGGATTGAAAAACTGTTTTTT. Its translation: CASSPDRGIEKLFF.